The T cell receptor beta chain under discussion was sequenced for a study of T cell changes during pregnancy in multiple sclerosis. The method was immunoSEQ multiplex PCR; TCRdb's version includes in-frame clones alone and lacks a portion of them. The data hold tens of thousands of clones, with 80% to 95% observed a single time. This specimen consisted of peripheral blood, obtained after pregnancy. This TCR was sampled from a female donor in good health, enrolled as a control in a pregnancy study.

The CDR3 DNA is TGTGCCAGCAGTGCGCAACAGGGGTACGAGCAGTACTTC. This encodes CASSAQQGYEQYF. V usage is TRBV27 and J usage is TRBJ2-7; TRBD1 aligns across 7 bases. V lost 5 bases, J lost 4 bases, and 5 bases stayed unmatched. CDR3 length: 13 amino acids. CDR1 and CDR2 from the germline V gene are MNHEY and SMNVEV (reference sequence).